Presented here are 25 T cell receptor beta chains from one specimen sequenced in a study of blood T cell repertoires in COVID-19. Repertoires were generated with immunoSEQ multiplex PCR, while TCRdb's copy carries only in-frame clones and drops some. The sample has some 170,000 clones; about 80% are singletons. The specimen sequenced was peripheral blood. The receptors were gathered from a woman in her seventies with acute or convalescent COVID-19.

In nucleotides, the CDR3 is TGTGCCAGCAGTTATGGTAATCCTATTCCTTACGAGCAGTACTTC. It yields the protein CASSYGNPIPYEQYF. The J gene is TRBJ2-7, the V gene TRBV6-2 or TRBV6-3; D is uncertain. V was cut by 3 bases and J by 4 bases, with 16 bases left in between. CDR3 length equals 15 residues. Germline CDR1 reads MNHEY; CDR2 reads SVGEGT.

The V gene is TRBV19, the J gene TRBJ2-1; possibly TRBD2 for D (7 bases). The V gene's germline CDR1 is LNHDA and CDR2 SQIVND (reference sequence). The germline V and J ends were trimmed by 3 bases and 4 bases, with 13 bases remaining between them. The CDR3 runs 15 residues. The CDR3 DNA sequence: TGTGCCAGTAGTATCGGGGAGGGGGGATACAATGAGCAGTTCTTC. Translated: CASSIGEGGYNEQFF.

The chain uses TRBV28 and TRBJ1-6; 9 nucleotides align to TRBD1. The CDR3 totals 14 residues. Germline assignment: CDR1 MDHEN and CDR2 SYDVKM. Losses at the gene ends were 4 bases for V and 10 bases for J; bases not matched to a gene: 5. The CDR3 nucleotides are TGTGCCAGCAGTTGGGGACAGGGAGAATCACCCCTCCACTTT. As protein: CASSWGQGESPLHF.

This clone was found once. The gene calls are TRBV27 and TRBJ1-6, with a possible D match to TRBD1 (6 bases). The CDR3 totals 14 residues. Germline CDR1 reads MNHEY; CDR2 reads SMNVEV (reference sequence). V dropped 3 bases and J dropped 7 bases, with 10 bases sitting between them. CDR3: CASSFRGANSPLHF. DNA for the CDR3: TGTGCCAGCAGTTTCAGGGGCGCGAATTCACCCCTCCACTTT.

The CDR3 DNA reads TGTGCCATCAGTACAGGTCTAGGCTATGGCTACACCTTC. Translating it yields CAISTGLGYGYTF. J is TRBJ1-2 and V is TRBV10-3; the D gene is possibly TRBD1 (5 bases). CDR1 ENHRY and CDR2 SYGVKD come from the germline V gene. The V end lost 5 bases, the J end lost 4 bases, and 11 bases lay between the germline ends. The CDR3 loop spans 13 amino acids.

The gene calls are TRBV7-8 and TRBJ2-1; 10 bases match TRBD2. Looked up from germline, CDR1 is SGHVS and CDR2 is FQNEAQ. The V gene end was trimmed by 4 bases and the J gene end by 7 bases; junction bases not matched to a gene: 4. This CDR3 has 14 residues. The CDR3 sequence: CASSSSGGVNEQFF. CDR3 sequence (DNA): TGTGCCAGCAGCTCTAGCGGGGGAGTTAATGAGCAGTTCTTC.

This chain links TRBV4-3 with TRBJ2-1; 16 bases align to TRBD2. Germline CDR1 LGHNA, CDR2 YSLEER. J was trimmed by 9 bases and V by 3 bases; bases with no gene match: 5. The CDR3 runs to 16 residues. The CDR3 nucleotides read TGCGCCAGCAGCCAGGGACTAGCGGGGGGGCAAGGTGAGCAGTTCTTC. Its protein is CASSQGLAGGQGEQFF.

V is TRBV9 and J is TRBJ1-3; 7 bases are shared with TRBD1. CDR3 length: 16 residues. V shed 4 bases and J 4 bases; nucleotides not matched to a gene: 11. Germline CDR1 and CDR2: SGDLS and YYNGEE. The CDR3 DNA reads TGTGCCAGCAGCAGACGCTCCACAGGGGTCGGAAACACCATATATTTT. This translates into CASSRRSTGVGNTIYF.

As concerns this clone: The same CDR3 can be traced to other DNA sequences in this sample. V usage is TRBV6-5 and J usage is TRBJ1-1; the D is unclear. The CDR3 covers 12 residues. The germline V gene encodes CDR1 MNHEY and CDR2 SVGAGI. V lost 4 bases to trimming and J lost 0 bases, with 3 bases between them. The CDR3 spells CASSSVNTEAFF. The CDR3 DNA reads TGTGCCAGCAGTTCTGTGAACACTGAAGCTTTCTTT.

Here the CDR3 reads CASSFSDRGWGVGYTF. CDR3 coding DNA: TGTGCCAGCAGTTTCTCGGACAGGGGATGGGGGGTCGGCTACACCTTC. This chain uses TRBV27 with TRBJ1-2; TRBD1 aligns across 9 bases. Trimming took 3 bases from V and 8 from J; bases not matched to a gene: 13. The germline V gene has CDR1 MNHEY and CDR2 SMNVEV (reference sequence). There are 16 residues in the CDR3.

The CDR3 sequence: CASRGLAGSSYNEQFF. As DNA, the CDR3 is TGTGCCAGCAGGGGGCTAGCGGGGTCATCCTACAATGAGCAGTTCTTC. The chain combines TRBV28 with TRBJ2-1, with 9 bases lining up with TRBD2. Germline values: CDR1 MDHEN, CDR2 SYDVKM. V lost 6 bases, J lost 1 base, and 7 bases stayed unmatched. The CDR3 sequence is 16 residues long.

Here the CDR3 DNA reads TGTGCCAGCAGCCCTTTATGGGGGGACAGAGGGAGGAATGAGCAGTTCTTC. It is translated as CASSPLWGDRGRNEQFF. The V and J genes are TRBV7-8 and TRBJ2-1, with D maybe TRBD1 (7 bases). The V end was cut by 5 bases, the J end by 7 bases, with 24 bases between. Per the germline V gene, CDR1 is SGHVS and CDR2 is FQNEAQ. The CDR3 totals 17 residues.

The V call is TRBV3-1 (or the pseudogene TRBV3-2), the J call TRBJ1-2, with D possibly matching TRBD1 (5 bases). The germline V and J ends were trimmed by 0 bases and 6 bases, with 11 bases remaining between them. Germline V lookup: CDR1 LGHDT, CDR2 YNNKEL (reference sequence). The CDR3 loop spans 14 amino acids. The CDR3: CASSQDTTVNGYTF. The CDR3 DNA sequence: TGTGCCAGCAGCCAAGATACGACAGTGAATGGCTACACCTTC.

CDR3 nucleotide sequence: TGTGCCAGCAGTAGTAGCGGGAGGGCCAGTGAGCAGTTCTTC. As protein: CASSSSGRASEQFF. The chain joins TRBV27 to TRBJ2-1; 11 bases match TRBD2. The CDR3 is made up of 14 amino acids. J lost 9 bases, V lost 5 bases, and 6 bases had no gene match. Germline CDR1 is MNHEY and CDR2 is SMNVEV (reference sequence).

V usage is TRBV3-1 (or the pseudogene TRBV3-2) and J usage is TRBJ1-2, with D uncertain. The CDR3 is 11 residues long. Germline assignment: CDR1 LGHDT and CDR2 YNNKEL (reference sequence). With 2 bases removed from V and 9 bases from J, the gap between germline ends came to 7 bases. The CDR3 bases are TGTGCCAGCAGCCAATCAAATCGCTACACCTTC. Protein product: CASSQSNRYTF.

The chain joins TRBV7-2 to TRBJ1-6; TRBD1 aligns across 7 bases. CDR1 SGHTA and CDR2 FQGNSA come from the germline V gene. V lost 5 bases and J lost 7; bases outside the gene matches: 14. The CDR3 contains 17 residues. DNA of the CDR3: TGTGCCAGCAGCCCACCAAGACAGGGAGTCCCCAATTCACCCCTCCACTTT. Translated, it gives CASSPPRQGVPNSPLHF. The whole variable domain, remainder taken from reference TRBV7-2 and TRBJ1-6, is GAGVSQSPSNKVTEKGKDVELRCDPISGHTALYWYRQSLGQGLEFLIYFQGNSAPDKSGLPSDRFSAERTGGSVSTLTIQRTQQEDSAVYLCASSPPRQGVPNSPLHFGNGTRLTVT.

On this clone itself: Its ends do not fully match the called genes, so a read error is possible. For the CDR3, the DNA is TGTGCCAGCAGCATGGTAACTGGGACAGGGAAGCTCTTT. This sequence encodes CASSMVTGTGKLF. V gene TRBV5-4 combines with J gene TRBJ1-6; 9 bases fit TRBD1. Per the germline V gene, CDR1 is SGHNT and CDR2 is YYREEE (reference sequence). This CDR3 region has 13 residues.

This rearrangement joins TRBV6-2 or TRBV6-3 to TRBJ1-2, with TRBD1 as a possible D gene (5 bases). The CDR3 runs to 19 residues. Trimming removed 6 bases at V and 4 bases at J, with 30 bases between. CDR1 MNHEY and CDR2 SVGEGT come from the germline V gene. CDR3 coding DNA: TGTGCCAGCAGCAACCAGGGAAAGGCTCGGCACCTGATCCTCTATGGCTACACCTTC. Amino acid sequence: CASSNQGKARHLILYGYTF.

To note about this clone: Other nucleotide sequences in the sample specify the same CDR3. V usage is TRBV19 and J usage is TRBJ2-6; D gene ambiguous. V lost 6 bases and J lost 0, with 6 bases in between. CDR1 is LNHDA and CDR2 is SQIVND in the germline V gene (reference sequence). The CDR3 is made up of 14 amino acids. The DNA for the CDR3 is TGTGCCAGTAGCATTAGCTCTGGGGCCAACGTCCTGACTTTC. Translated: CASSISSGANVLTF.

The V and J genes are TRBV19 and TRBJ1-2; TRBD1 aligns across 7 bases. V lost 3 bases to trimming and J lost 1 base; unmatched junction nucleotides: 5. Germline V gives CDR1 LNHDA, CDR2 SQIVND (reference sequence). There are 15 residues in the CDR3. The CDR3 protein is CASSIAAGGNYGYTF. The CDR3 nucleotides are TGTGCCAGTAGTATTGCAGCAGGGGGTAACTATGGCTACACCTTC.

This chain links TRBV5-1 with TRBJ2-3; unclear D gene. V lost 2 bases to trimming and J lost 5 bases, with 6 bases between them. The CDR3 covers 12 residues. Germline V gene sequence: CDR1 SGHRS, CDR2 YFSETQ. CDR3 sequence: CASSFMRDTQYF. The CDR3 nucleotides read TGCGCCAGCAGCTTTATGAGAGATACGCAGTATTTT.

The chain couples TRBV19 to TRBJ1-5; possibly TRBD1 for D (5 bases). There are 16 residues in the CDR3. Trimming removed 3 bases from V and 0 bases from J, with 12 bases in between. CDR1 and CDR2 (germline): LNHDA, SQIVND (reference sequence). For the CDR3, the DNA is TGTGCCAGTAGTATCCAGGGTAGTTATAGCAATCAGCCCCAGCATTTT. Protein: CASSIQGSYSNQPQHF. Full variable domain (missing parts from reference TRBV19 and TRBJ1-5): DGGITQSPKYLFRKEGQNVTLSCEQNLNHDAMYWYRQDPGQGLRLIYYSQIVNDFQKGDIAEGYSVSREKKESFPLTVTSAQKNPTAFYLCASSIQGSYSNQPQHFGDGTRLSIL.

The gene calls are TRBV6-5 and TRBJ1-4, with D perhaps matching TRBD1 (6 bases). Germline lookup yields CDR1 MNHEY and CDR2 SVGAGI. There are 15 residues in the CDR3. V lost 6 bases to trimming and J lost 5 bases, with 16 bases between them. The CDR3 DNA reads TGTGCCAGCAGCTCCAGCGGGGGCCCCAATGAAAAACTGTTTTTT. Protein: CASSSSGGPNEKLFF.

This clone was counted a single time. The chain uses TRBV4-2 and TRBJ1-2, with TRBD1 as a possible D gene (6 bases). Germline V lookup: CDR1 LGHNA, CDR2 YNFKEQ. Trimming cost V 0 bases and J 5 bases, with 16 bases left between them. The CDR3 extends over 16 amino acids. In nucleotides, the CDR3 is TGTGCCAGCAGCCAAGATACCGTACAGGGTCGGTATGGCTACACCTTC. Translating it yields CASSQDTVQGRYGYTF.

This clone was seen more than once but under ten times. J is TRBJ1-1 and V is TRBV11-3, with D unresolved. Between the trimmed V and J ends, which lost 5 bases and 7 bases, there was a span of 14 bases. Germline lookup yields CDR1 SGHNT and CDR2 YENEEA. The CDR3 contains 13 residues. CDR3 sequence (DNA): TGTGCCAGCAGCCGGGGAATTGCAAATGAAGCTTTCTTT. This sequence encodes CASSRGIANEAFF.